This TCR beta chain was identified during a study of T-cell memory formation after mild COVID-19. A 5'RACE reaction primed in the constant segment made cDNA libraries of TCR alpha and TCR beta, and these carried sample barcodes and UMIs. TCRdb reprocessed the 5' RACE reads via MiXCR and lists one record per CDR3 protein. The sample includes roughly 500,000 distinct CDR3 sequences, 20% seen only once; the top ten take around 12%. Trimming shortened V by 3 bases and J by 7 bases, and 10 bases separated the two germline ends. The CDR3 has 12 amino acids. Germline CDR1 and CDR2: SQVTM and ANQGSEA. In its sample, this clonotype was seen a few times.

The chain couples TRBV29-1 to TRBJ2-1, with no clear D. The source material was PBMCs or a T cell subset sorted from them (not recorded which). This sequence originates from an adult woman who had mild COVID-19 (a few samples of this study predate the infection). Cell type and time point are not known. For the CDR3, the DNA is TGCAGCGTTGACAAGGGCCTGAATGAGCAGTTCTTC. Translation: CSVDKGLNEQFF.